This paragraph reports one TCR beta chain. Its target is not known. These data belong to a study of cytomegalovirus exposure and HLA in healthy donors. The wider study: Roughly 80% of 300 to 450 genotyped donors fell in the Caucasian-associated ancestry cluster. General observations from the study: The investigators catalogued 150 or so TCR beta chains as cytomegalovirus-associated. The dataset shows that most TCR sequences were rare, while some public TCRs occurred in many donors. By HLA locus, TCR association rates varied in a later analysis, with DRB1 showing the most and HLA-C the fewest.

The V and J ends lost 3 bases and 1 base respectively, with 7 bases between them. Germline V CDR1 and CDR2: SEHNR, FQNEAQ (reference sequence). CDR3 length equals 13 residues. The PCR used 60 Vbeta and 13 Jbeta primers. Repertoires were generated with immunoSEQ multiplex PCR, while TCRdb's copy carries only in-frame clones and drops some. The table shows 150,000 to 200,000 clones, with roughly 72% occurring only once. The chain couples TRBV7-9 to TRBJ2-7; no reliable D call. The sample consisted of PBMCs. This sequence originates from a man aged 25 to 45 in good health and CMV-seronegative. The DNA of the CDR3 is TGTGCCAGCAGCTTCCCAGGATCCTACGAGCAGTACTTC. It yields the protein CASSFPGSYEQYF. Together with reference TRBV7-9 and TRBJ2-7, the CDR3 gives the full variable domain: DTGVSQNPRHKITKRGQNVTFRCDPISEHNRLYWYRQTLGQGPEFLTYFQNEAQLEKSRLLSDRFSAERPKGSFSTLEIQRTEQGDSAMYLCASSFPGSYEQYFGPGTRLTVT.